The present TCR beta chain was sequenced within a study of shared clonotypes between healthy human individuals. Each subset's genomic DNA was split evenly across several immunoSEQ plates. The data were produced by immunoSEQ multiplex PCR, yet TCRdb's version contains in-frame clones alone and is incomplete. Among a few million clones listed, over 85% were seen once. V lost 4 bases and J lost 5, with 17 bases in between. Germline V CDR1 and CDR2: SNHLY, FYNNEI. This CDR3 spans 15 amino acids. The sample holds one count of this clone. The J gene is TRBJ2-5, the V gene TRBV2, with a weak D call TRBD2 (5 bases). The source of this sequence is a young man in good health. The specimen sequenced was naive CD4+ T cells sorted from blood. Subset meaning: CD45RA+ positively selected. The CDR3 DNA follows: TGTGCCAGCAGTGGGATCGGGCTAGCTCAGGAGACCCAGTACTTC. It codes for CASSGIGLAQETQYF. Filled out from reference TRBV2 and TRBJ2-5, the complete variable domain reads EPEVTQTPSHQVTQMGQEVILRCVPISNHLYFYWYRQILGQKVEFLVSFYNNEISEKSEIFDDQFSVERPDGSNFTLKIRSTKLEDSAMYFCASSGIGLAQETQYFGPGTRLLVL.